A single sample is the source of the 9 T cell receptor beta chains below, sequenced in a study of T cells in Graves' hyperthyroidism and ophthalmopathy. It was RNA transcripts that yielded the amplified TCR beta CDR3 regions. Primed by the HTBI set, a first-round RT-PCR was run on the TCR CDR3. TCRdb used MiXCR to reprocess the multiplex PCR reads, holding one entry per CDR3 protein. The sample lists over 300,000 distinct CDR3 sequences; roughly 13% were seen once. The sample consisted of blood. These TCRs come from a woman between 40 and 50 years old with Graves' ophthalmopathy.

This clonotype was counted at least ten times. The CDR3 region is CASSEFNGGYSGNTIYF. The CDR3 DNA follows: TGTGCCAGCAGTGAATTCAACGGTGGATACTCTGGAAACACCATATATTTT. The rearrangement uses TRBV25-1 and TRBJ1-3, with unresolved D. Germline V gene data show CDR1 as MGHDK and CDR2 as SYGVNS. Trimming took off 1 base at V and 0 bases at J, with 13 bases between the two ends. The CDR3 totals 17 residues.

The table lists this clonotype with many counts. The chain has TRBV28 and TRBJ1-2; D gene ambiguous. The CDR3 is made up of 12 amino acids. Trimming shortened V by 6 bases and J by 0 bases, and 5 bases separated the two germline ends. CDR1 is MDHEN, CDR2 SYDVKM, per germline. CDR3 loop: CASRIANYGYTF. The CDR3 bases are TGTGCCAGCAGAATAGCTAACTATGGCTACACCTTC.

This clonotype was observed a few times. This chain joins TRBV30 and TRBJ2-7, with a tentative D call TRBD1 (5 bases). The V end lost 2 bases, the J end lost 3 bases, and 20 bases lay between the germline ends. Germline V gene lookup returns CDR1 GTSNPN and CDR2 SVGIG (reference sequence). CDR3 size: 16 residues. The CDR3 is CAWSSSLLDGHYEQYF. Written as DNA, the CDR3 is TGTGCCTGGAGTTCCAGTCTCTTGGACGGACACTACGAGCAGTACTTC.

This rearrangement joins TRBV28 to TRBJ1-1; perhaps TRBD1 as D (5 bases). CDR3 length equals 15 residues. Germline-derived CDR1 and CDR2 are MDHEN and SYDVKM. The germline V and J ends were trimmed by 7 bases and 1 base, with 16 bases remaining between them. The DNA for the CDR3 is TGTGCCAGCAAAATCGGGGGACGGGAGAACACTGAAGCTTTCTTT. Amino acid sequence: CASKIGGRENTEAFF.

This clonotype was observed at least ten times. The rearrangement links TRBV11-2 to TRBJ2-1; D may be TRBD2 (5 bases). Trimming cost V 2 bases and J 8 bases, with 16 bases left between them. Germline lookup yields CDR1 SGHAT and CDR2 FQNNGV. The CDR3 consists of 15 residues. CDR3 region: CASSLSAGPRDEQFF. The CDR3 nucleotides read TGTGCCAGCAGCTTATCAGCTGGGCCGAGGGATGAGCAGTTCTTC.

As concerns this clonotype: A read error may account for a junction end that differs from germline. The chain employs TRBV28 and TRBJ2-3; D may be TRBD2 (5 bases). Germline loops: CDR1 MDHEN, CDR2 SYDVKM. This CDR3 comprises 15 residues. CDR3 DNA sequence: TGTGCCAGCAGGGGAGCGGTGAGGGAAACAGATACGCGGTATTTT. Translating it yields CASRGAVRETDTRYF.

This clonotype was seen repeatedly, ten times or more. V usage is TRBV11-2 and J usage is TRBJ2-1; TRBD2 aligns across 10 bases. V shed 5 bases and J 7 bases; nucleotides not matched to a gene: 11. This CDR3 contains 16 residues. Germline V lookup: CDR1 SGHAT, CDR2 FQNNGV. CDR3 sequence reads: CASSTYSGRFRNEQFF. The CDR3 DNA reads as TGTGCCAGCAGCACGTATAGCGGGAGGTTTCGGAATGAGCAGTTCTTC.

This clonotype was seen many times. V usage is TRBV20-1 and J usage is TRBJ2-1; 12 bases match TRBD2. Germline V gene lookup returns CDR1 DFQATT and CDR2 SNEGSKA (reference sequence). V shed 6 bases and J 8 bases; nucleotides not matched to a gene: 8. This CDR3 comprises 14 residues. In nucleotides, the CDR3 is TGCAGTGCCGTGCGGACTAGCGGGAACGATGAGCAGTTCTTC. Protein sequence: CSAVRTSGNDEQFF.

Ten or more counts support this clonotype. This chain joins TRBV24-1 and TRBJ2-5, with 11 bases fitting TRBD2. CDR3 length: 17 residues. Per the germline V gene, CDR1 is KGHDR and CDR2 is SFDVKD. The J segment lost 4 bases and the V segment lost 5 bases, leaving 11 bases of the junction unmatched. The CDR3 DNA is TGTGCCACCAGTGCGATAGCGGGAGGGCCGGCCAGAGAGACCCAGTACTTC. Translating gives CATSAIAGGPARETQYF.